The 32 T cell receptor beta chains below were found in one sample sequenced in a study of control samples from healthy donors and cancer patients. Libraries were prepared by immunoSEQ multiplex PCR; TCRdb keeps only in-frame clonotypes and omits some of them. The table shows 100,000 to 150,000 clones, with about 90% occurring only once. Sequenced material: PBMCs. These receptor sequences come from a man aged 50 to 59 with head and neck cancer.

V usage is TRBV5-6 and J usage is TRBJ2-7; 9 bases fit TRBD1. J was trimmed by 3 bases and V by 3 bases; bases with no gene match: 1. The CDR3 length is 13 residues. The germline gives CDR1 SGHDT, CDR2 YYEEEE. The CDR3 spells CASSWGQGYEQYF. The CDR3 bases are TGTGCCAGCAGCTGGGGACAGGGCTACGAGCAGTACTTC.

The chain joins TRBV4-1 to TRBJ2-7; no clear D gene. The CDR3 is 15 amino acids. Germline CDR1 MGHRA, CDR2 YSYEKL. V was trimmed by 3 bases and J by 1 base, leaving 13 bases between them. The CDR3 DNA sequence: TGCGCCAGCAGCCATATCGGTTCCCTTTCCTACGAGCAGTACTTC. Translation gives CASSHIGSLSYEQYF.

J is TRBJ2-1 and V is TRBV29-1; 14 bases line up with TRBD2. Per the germline V gene, CDR1 is SQVTM and CDR2 is ANQGSEA. The trim removed 5 bases at V and 10 bases at J, leaving 4 bases unmatched. The CDR3 covers 13 residues. For the CDR3, the DNA is TGCAGCGTTCGGACTAGCGGGAGGTGGGAGCAGTTCTTC. Translation: CSVRTSGRWEQFF.

The rearrangement uses TRBV11-2 and TRBJ1-1, with TRBD1 as a possible D gene (5 bases). CDR1 and CDR2 from the germline V gene are SGHAT and FQNNGV. Trimming pared 4 bases from V and 6 bases from J, leaving 9 bases between. The CDR3 extends over 12 amino acids. As DNA, the CDR3 is TGTGCCAGCAGCTCACAAGGGGCTGAAGCTTTCTTT. Protein product: CASSSQGAEAFF.

J is TRBJ2-7 and V is TRBV14; D gene uncertain. Germline V CDR1 and CDR2: SGHDN, FVKESK. Trimming took off 4 bases at V and 6 bases at J, with 13 bases between the two ends. This CDR3 region has 13 residues. In nucleotides, the CDR3 is TGTGCCAGCAGCCCTCGCGGAGTCCTCGAGCAGTACTTC. It yields the protein CASSPRGVLEQYF.

The chain recombines TRBV2 with TRBJ2-7; D remains unclear. The V gene lost 8 bases and the J gene lost 6 bases, with 11 bases spanning the gap. This CDR3 contains 11 residues. CDR1 is SNHLY and CDR2 is FYNNEI in the germline V gene. CDR3 residues: CASRMRLEQYF. The CDR3 bases are TGTGCCAGCCGCATGCGACTCGAGCAGTACTTC.

The CDR3 loop reads CASSEGQAYGYTF. The CDR3 bases are TGTGCCAGCAGTGAAGGACAAGCCTATGGCTACACCTTC. The V call is TRBV2, the J call TRBJ1-2; D is uncertain. V was shortened by 1 base and J by 4 bases, with 7 bases between the two germline ends. CDR3 size: 13 residues. The germline CDR1 and CDR2 sequences are SNHLY and FYNNEI. The whole variable domain, filled in from reference TRBV2 and TRBJ1-2, reads EPEVTQTPSHQVTQMGQEVILRCVPISNHLYFYWYRQILGQKVEFLVSFYNNEISEKSEIFDDQFSVERPDGSNFTLKIRSTKLEDSAMYFCASSEGQAYGYTFGSGTRLTVV.

V and J are TRBV12-3 or TRBV12-4 and TRBJ2-1; D possibly matches TRBD1 or TRBD2 (5 bases each). The CDR3 has 13 residues. Trimming removed 5 bases at V and 4 bases at J, with 9 bases between. CDR3 amino acids: CASSLGDYNEQFF. CDR3 in DNA: TGTGCCAGCAGTCTGGGGGATTACAATGAGCAGTTCTTC.

The V gene is TRBV27, the J gene TRBJ2-7; D call uncertain. The ends were cut back, 4 bases at V and 3 bases at J, with 13 bases in the middle. This CDR3 is built from 14 residues. The germline V gene encodes CDR1 MNHEY and CDR2 SMNVEV (reference sequence). CDR3 residues: CASSSPTSLYEQYF. The CDR3 region has the DNA TGTGCCAGCAGTTCCCCGACAAGCCTCTACGAGCAGTACTTC.

V and J are TRBV5-5 and TRBJ2-1; tentatively, D is TRBD1 (5 bases). The CDR3 length is 15 residues. CDR1 is SGHKS, CDR2 YYEKEE, per germline (reference sequence). With 0 bases removed from V and 8 bases from J, the gap between germline ends came to 15 bases. The CDR3 loop reads CASSLDRFNGDEQFF. Written as DNA, the CDR3 is TGTGCCAGCAGCTTGGACAGGTTCAATGGGGATGAGCAGTTCTTC.

The chain recombines TRBV6-5 with TRBJ2-2; a weak D match, TRBD2 (6 bases). Between the trimmed V and J ends, which lost 6 bases and 1 base, there was a span of 9 bases. There are 14 residues in the CDR3. Germline V gives CDR1 MNHEY, CDR2 SVGAGI. The CDR3 region is CASRRDLNTGELFF. The CDR3 nucleotides are TGTGCCAGCAGGCGGGACTTGAACACCGGGGAGCTGTTTTTT.

The chain carries TRBV19 and TRBJ1-5; D is unresolved. V dropped 3 bases and J dropped 0 bases, with 12 bases sitting between them. This CDR3 has 16 amino acids. CDR1 LNHDA and CDR2 SQIVND come from the germline V gene (reference sequence). The CDR3 bases are TGTGCCAGTAGTATTAACGCCGCGGGTAGCAATCAGCCCCAGCATTTT. This encodes CASSINAAGSNQPQHF.

This clone was counted between two and nine times. The V and J genes are TRBV6-5 and TRBJ1-1; 9 bases agree with TRBD1. The V gene end was trimmed by 6 bases and the J gene end by 8 bases; junction bases not matched to a gene: 7. CDR1 and CDR2 from the germline V gene are MNHEY and SVGAGI. This CDR3 has 13 amino acids. The CDR3 spells CASRTQGQGEAFF. In nucleotides, the CDR3 is TGTGCCAGCAGAACCCAGGGACAGGGAGAAGCTTTCTTT.

The rearrangement joins TRBV11-2 to TRBJ2-7; the match to TRBD1 covers 8 bases. After removal of 6 bases from V and 5 bases from J, the junction contained 12 bases not matched to a gene. The CDR3 length is 15 residues. The germline V gene encodes CDR1 SGHAT and CDR2 FQNNGV. The CDR3 here is CASRPQGAPIHEQYF. DNA for the CDR3: TGTGCCAGCAGGCCTCAGGGGGCCCCGATCCACGAGCAGTACTTC.

V usage is TRBV28 and J usage is TRBJ1-2; D might be TRBD1 (6 bases). This CDR3 has 15 amino acids. CDR1 and CDR2 (germline): MDHEN, SYDVKM. The V and J ends lost 6 bases and 3 bases respectively, with 17 bases between them. The CDR3 DNA follows: TGTGCCAGCAGCACCGGACAGCCTCGTTACTATGGCTACACCTTC. Its protein is CASSTGQPRYYGYTF.

As DNA, the CDR3 is TGTGCCTGGAGTTCCCCCAACAGGGGCCTAGCCTACGAGCAGTACTTC. This gives the protein CAWSSPNRGLAYEQYF. This chain links TRBV30 with TRBJ2-7, with 7 bases that match TRBD1. Germline CDR1 reads GTSNPN; CDR2 reads SVGIG (reference sequence). This CDR3 has 16 residues. V lost 2 bases and J lost 2; bases outside the gene matches: 12.

The chain recombines TRBV6-4 with TRBJ2-5; D is perhaps TRBD2 (5 bases). The CDR3 contains 15 residues. Between the trimmed V and J ends, which lost 6 bases and 5 bases, there was a span of 19 bases. Germline CDR1 MRHNA, CDR2 SNTAGT. In DNA form, the CDR3 reads TGTGCCAGCAGACGGAATTGGGGAGACGGGGAGACCCAGTACTTC. Translated, it gives CASRRNWGDGETQYF.

This clone was picked up a small number of times. This specimen includes other DNA sequences encoding the same CDR3. The V call is TRBV20-1, the J call TRBJ1-2; tentatively, D is TRBD1 (5 bases). The CDR3 totals 13 residues. Germline V gives CDR1 DFQATT, CDR2 SNEGSKA (reference sequence). V dropped 3 bases and J dropped 3 bases, with 11 bases sitting between them. CDR3 amino acids: CSASTGTYYGYTF. In DNA, the CDR3 is TGCAGTGCTAGTACCGGGACCTACTATGGCTACACCTTC.

The chain has TRBV11-3 and TRBJ1-1; 7 bases match TRBD1. Per the germline V gene, CDR1 is SGHNT and CDR2 is YENEEA. The CDR3 length is 13 residues. Trimming removed 5 bases from V and 6 bases from J; junction bases left unmatched: 6. The CDR3 is CASSPHRGAEAFF. The CDR3 DNA reads TGTGCCAGCAGCCCGCACAGGGGCGCTGAAGCTTTCTTT.

This chain links TRBV7-2 with TRBJ1-1, with D possibly being TRBD1 (5 bases). The germline gives CDR1 SGHTA, CDR2 FQGNSA. This CDR3 has 14 amino acids. V was trimmed by 3 bases and J by 1 base, leaving 9 bases between them. CDR3 DNA sequence: TGTGCCAGCAGCTTCGACAGACAGAACACTGAAGCTTTCTTT. As protein: CASSFDRQNTEAFF.

This chain connects TRBV20-1 to TRBJ2-2; D gene ambiguous. The germline V and J ends were trimmed by 6 bases and 11 bases, with 13 bases remaining between them. The CDR3 sequence is 11 residues long. Germline CDR1 reads DFQATT; CDR2 reads SNEGSKA (reference sequence). The CDR3 DNA sequence: TGCAGTGCCCCCCTGGACGGCGAGCTGTTTTTT. Encoded protein: CSAPLDGELFF.

In its sample, this clone was seen once. The chain combines TRBV7-9 with TRBJ1-1; tentatively, D is TRBD1 (6 bases). The CDR3 is made up of 14 amino acids. Looked up from germline, CDR1 is SEHNR and CDR2 is FQNEAQ (reference sequence). Trimming removed 5 bases at V and 1 base at J, with 11 bases between. CDR3 region: CASSPQTGNTEAFF. The CDR3 bases are TGTGCCAGCAGCCCGCAGACAGGGAACACTGAAGCTTTCTTT.

The chain employs TRBV5-4 and TRBJ2-1; TRBD1 might be the D (6 bases). The germline V and J ends were trimmed by 3 bases and 1 base, with 17 bases remaining between them. The CDR3 consists of 17 residues. The germline CDR1 and CDR2 sequences are SGHNT and YYREEE (reference sequence). CDR3 sequence (DNA): TGTGCCAGCAGCTCGAAACAGGGTTTGGGGTCCTACAATGAGCAGTTCTTC. Amino acids: CASSSKQGLGSYNEQFF.

This clone appeared once. This chain links TRBV9 with TRBJ2-5, with D possibly TRBD2 on 5 matching bases. This CDR3 spans 15 amino acids. Germline V gene data show CDR1 as SGDLS and CDR2 as YYNGEE. V dropped 0 bases and J dropped 2 bases, with 11 bases sitting between them. CDR3 residues: CASSVGLGGQETQYF. CDR3 nucleotides: TGTGCCAGCAGCGTAGGGCTAGGAGGACAAGAGACCCAGTACTTC.

The V gene is TRBV10-3, the J gene TRBJ1-1; the match to TRBD1 covers 7 bases. V was clipped by 4 bases and J by 7 bases; unmatched bases: 9. The CDR3 sequence is 14 residues long. CDR1 ENHRY and CDR2 SYGVKD come from the germline V gene. The CDR3 loop reads CAISVSGTAGEAFF. The DNA for the CDR3 is TGTGCCATCAGTGTATCTGGGACAGCAGGTGAAGCTTTCTTT.

A single count supports this clone. This chain joins TRBV19 and TRBJ1-1; TRBD1 is a possible D gene (5 bases). With 0 bases removed from V and 4 bases from J, the gap between germline ends came to 9 bases. In germline, CDR1 is LNHDA, CDR2 SQIVND (reference sequence). CDR3 size: 14 residues. The CDR3 spells CASSIDRGSTEAFF. The DNA for the CDR3 is TGTGCCAGTAGTATAGATCGGGGGAGCACTGAAGCTTTCTTT.

The chain has TRBV11-2 and TRBJ1-2; 8 nucleotides line up with TRBD1. Germline values: CDR1 SGHAT, CDR2 FQNNGV. The CDR3 sequence is 16 residues long. V dropped 3 bases and J dropped 6; count of bases not matched to a gene: 12. The CDR3 here is CASSFIQGGVLHGYTF. The DNA for the CDR3 is TGTGCCAGCAGCTTTATACAGGGGGGGGTATTACATGGCTACACCTTC.

This chain connects TRBV6-5 to TRBJ1-6; D ambiguous. The V gene's germline CDR1 is MNHEY and CDR2 SVGAGI. This CDR3 region has 15 residues. The V end was cut by 6 bases, the J end by 8 bases, with 17 bases between. The CDR3 is CASSLVGEGYSPLHF. DNA of the CDR3: TGTGCCAGCAGCCTCGTCGGGGAAGGGTATTCACCCCTCCACTTT.

The chain employs TRBV4-1 and TRBJ1-4; D perhaps matches TRBD1 (6 bases). The germline gives CDR1 MGHRA, CDR2 YSYEKL. The CDR3 has 16 amino acids. V lost 0 bases and J 7 bases, leaving 15 bases between the germline ends. CDR3 bases: TGCGCCAGCAGCCAAGATCCCCAGGGGCGGGGTGAAAAACTGTTTTTT. Protein sequence: CASSQDPQGRGEKLFF.

The rearrangement links TRBV2 to TRBJ1-5; D is unresolved. With 7 bases removed from V and 10 bases from J, the gap between germline ends came to 17 bases. The CDR3 has 13 residues. Germline CDR1 is SNHLY and CDR2 is FYNNEI. The CDR3 bases are TGTGCCAGCACCGATGTCGGAGTCAGCCCCCAGCATTTT. The encoded protein is CASTDVGVSPQHF.

This clone showed up just once. This CDR3 reads CASRRDYSNQPQHF. In DNA form, the CDR3 reads TGTGCCAGTAGGAGGGACTATAGCAATCAGCCCCAGCATTTT. The V gene is TRBV19, the J gene TRBJ1-5, with D perhaps matching TRBD1 (5 bases). From germline, CDR1 is LNHDA and CDR2 SQIVND (reference sequence). Trimming cost V 6 bases and J 0 bases, with 9 bases left between them. The CDR3 runs 14 residues.

The gene calls are TRBV3-1 (or the pseudogene TRBV3-2) and TRBJ2-1; D is perhaps TRBD1 (6 bases). The germline gives CDR1 LGHDT, CDR2 YNNKEL (reference sequence). The CDR3 consists of 13 residues. V lost 2 bases and J lost 5, with 7 bases in between. The CDR3 nucleotides read TGTGCCAGCAGCCAACAGGGGAACAATGAGCAGTTCTTC. As protein: CASSQQGNNEQFF.